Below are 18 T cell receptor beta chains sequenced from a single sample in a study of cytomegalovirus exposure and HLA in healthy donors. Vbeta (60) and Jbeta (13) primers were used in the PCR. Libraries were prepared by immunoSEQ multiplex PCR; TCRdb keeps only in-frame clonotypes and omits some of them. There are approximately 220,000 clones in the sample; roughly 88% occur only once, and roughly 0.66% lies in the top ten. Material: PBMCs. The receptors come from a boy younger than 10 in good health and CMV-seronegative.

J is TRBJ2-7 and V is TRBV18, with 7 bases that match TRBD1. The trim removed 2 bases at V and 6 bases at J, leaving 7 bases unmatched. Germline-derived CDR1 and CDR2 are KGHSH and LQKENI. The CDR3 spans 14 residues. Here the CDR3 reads CASSPSTGNSEQYF. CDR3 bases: TGTGCCAGCTCACCATCGACAGGGAACTCCGAGCAGTACTTC.

CDR3 nucleotides: TGTGCCAGCTCGCGGACTGAGAGCTCCTATAATTCACCCCTCCACTTT. Translated, it gives CASSRTESSYNSPLHF. The chain combines TRBV18 with TRBJ1-6; no reliable D call. The CDR3 covers 16 residues. The germline CDR1 and CDR2 sequences are KGHSH and LQKENI. The germline V and J ends were trimmed by 6 bases and 0 bases, with 12 bases remaining between them.

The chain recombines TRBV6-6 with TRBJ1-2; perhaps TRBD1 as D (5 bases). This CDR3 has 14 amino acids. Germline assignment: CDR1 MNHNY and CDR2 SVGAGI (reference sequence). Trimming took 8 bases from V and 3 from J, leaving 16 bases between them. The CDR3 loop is CASDTGAVYYGYTF. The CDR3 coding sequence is TGTGCCAGCGACACTGGGGCGGTCTACTATGGCTACACCTTC.

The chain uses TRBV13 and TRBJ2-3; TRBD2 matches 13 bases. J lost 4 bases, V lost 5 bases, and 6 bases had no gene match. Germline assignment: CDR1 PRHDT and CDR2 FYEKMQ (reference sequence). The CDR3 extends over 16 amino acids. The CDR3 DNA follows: TGTGCCAGCAGCCTCCAACTAGCGGGAGGGTCAGATACGCAGTATTTT. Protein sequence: CASSLQLAGGSDTQYF. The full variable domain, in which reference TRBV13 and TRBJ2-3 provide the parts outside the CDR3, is AAGVIQSPRHLIKEKRETATLKCYPIPRHDTVYWYQQGPGQDPQFLISFYEKMQSDKGSIPDRFSAQQFSDYHSELNMSSLELGDSALYFCASSLQLAGGSDTQYFGPGTRLTVL.

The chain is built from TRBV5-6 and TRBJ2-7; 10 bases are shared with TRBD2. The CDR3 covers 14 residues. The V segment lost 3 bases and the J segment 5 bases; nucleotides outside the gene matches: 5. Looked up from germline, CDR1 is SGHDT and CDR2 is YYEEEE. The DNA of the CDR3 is TGTGCCAGCAGCTCCGGGACTAGCGTCCACGAGCAGTACTTC. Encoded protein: CASSSGTSVHEQYF.

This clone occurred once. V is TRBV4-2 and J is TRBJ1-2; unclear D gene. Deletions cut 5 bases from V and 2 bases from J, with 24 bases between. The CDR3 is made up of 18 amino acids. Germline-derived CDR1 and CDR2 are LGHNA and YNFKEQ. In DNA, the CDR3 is TGTGCCAGCAGCTTAACCTCACGCGCCCGGGGTGACAACTATGGCTACACCTTC. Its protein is CASSLTSRARGDNYGYTF.

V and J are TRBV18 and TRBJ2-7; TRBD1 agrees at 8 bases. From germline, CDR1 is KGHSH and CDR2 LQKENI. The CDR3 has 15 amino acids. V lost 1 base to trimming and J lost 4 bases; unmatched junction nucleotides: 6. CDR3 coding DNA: TGTGCCAGCTCACCACTCGACAGGGGATCGTACGAGCAGTACTTC. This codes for CASSPLDRGSYEQYF.

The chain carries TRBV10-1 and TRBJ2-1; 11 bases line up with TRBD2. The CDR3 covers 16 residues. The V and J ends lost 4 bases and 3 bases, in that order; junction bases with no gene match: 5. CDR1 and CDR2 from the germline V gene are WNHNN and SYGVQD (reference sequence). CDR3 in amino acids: CASSGMGLADYNEQFF. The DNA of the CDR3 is TGCGCCAGCAGTGGAATGGGACTAGCGGACTACAATGAGCAGTTCTTC.

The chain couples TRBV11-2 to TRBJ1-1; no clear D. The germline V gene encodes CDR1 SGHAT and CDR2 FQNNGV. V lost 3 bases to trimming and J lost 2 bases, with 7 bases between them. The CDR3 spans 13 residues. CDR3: CASSLRENTEAFF. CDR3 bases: TGTGCCAGCAGCTTGAGGGAAAACACTGAAGCTTTCTTT.

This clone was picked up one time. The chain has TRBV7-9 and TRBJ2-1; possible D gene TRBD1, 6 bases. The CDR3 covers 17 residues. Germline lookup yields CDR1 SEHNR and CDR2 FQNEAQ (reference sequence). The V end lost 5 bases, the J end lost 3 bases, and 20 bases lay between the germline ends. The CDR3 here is CASSGPGTKQHYNEQFF. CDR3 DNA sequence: TGTGCCAGCAGCGGACCCGGGACAAAGCAACACTACAATGAGCAGTTCTTC.

The CDR3 is CSATGDRAFF. CDR3 DNA sequence: TGCAGTGCAACAGGGGATAGAGCTTTCTTT. The chain uses TRBV20-1 and TRBJ1-1, with TRBD1 identical over 7 bases. This CDR3 has 10 residues. In germline, CDR1 is DFQATT, CDR2 SNEGSKA (reference sequence). V was clipped by 6 bases and J by 10 bases; unmatched bases: 5.

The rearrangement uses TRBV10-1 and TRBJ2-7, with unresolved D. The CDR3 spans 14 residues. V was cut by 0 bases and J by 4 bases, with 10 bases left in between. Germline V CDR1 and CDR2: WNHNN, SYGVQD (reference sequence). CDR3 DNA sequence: TGCGCCAGCAGTGAGTCCAGTGGCAGTTACGAGCAGTACTTC. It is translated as CASSESSGSYEQYF.

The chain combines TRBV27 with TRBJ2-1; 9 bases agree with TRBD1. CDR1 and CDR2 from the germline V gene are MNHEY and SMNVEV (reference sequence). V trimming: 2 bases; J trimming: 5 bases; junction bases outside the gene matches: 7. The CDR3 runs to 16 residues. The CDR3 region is CASSLLGQGQDNEQFF. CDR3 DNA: TGTGCCAGCAGTTTACTAGGACAGGGGCAGGACAATGAGCAGTTCTTC.

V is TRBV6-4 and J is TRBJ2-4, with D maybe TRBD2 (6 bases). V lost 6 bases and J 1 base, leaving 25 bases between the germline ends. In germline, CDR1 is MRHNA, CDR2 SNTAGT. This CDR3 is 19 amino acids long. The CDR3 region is CASRIGLAMVRTAKNIQYF. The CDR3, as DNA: TGTGCCAGCAGGATCGGGCTAGCGATGGTGCGTACGGCCAAAAACATTCAGTACTTC.

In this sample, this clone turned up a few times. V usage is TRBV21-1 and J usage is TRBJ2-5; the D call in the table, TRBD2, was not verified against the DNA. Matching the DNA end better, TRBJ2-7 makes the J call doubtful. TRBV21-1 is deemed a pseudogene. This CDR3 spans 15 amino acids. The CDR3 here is CARSSVRRTSYEQYF. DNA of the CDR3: TGTGCCAGGTCTTCGGTCCGGAGGACTTCCTACGAGCAGTACTTC.

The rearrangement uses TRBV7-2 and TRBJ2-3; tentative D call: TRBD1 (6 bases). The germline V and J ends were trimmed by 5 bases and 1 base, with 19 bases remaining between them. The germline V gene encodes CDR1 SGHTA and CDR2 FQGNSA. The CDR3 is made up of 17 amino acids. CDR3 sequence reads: CASSRSLGGGGTDTQYF. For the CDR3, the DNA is TGTGCCAGCAGCCGGTCCTTAGGTGGGGGCGGCACAGATACGCAGTATTTT.

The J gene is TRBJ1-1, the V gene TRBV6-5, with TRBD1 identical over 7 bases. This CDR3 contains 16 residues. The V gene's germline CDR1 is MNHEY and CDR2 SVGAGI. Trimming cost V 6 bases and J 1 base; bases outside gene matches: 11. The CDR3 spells CASRYRLQGTNTEAFF. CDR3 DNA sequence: TGTGCCAGCAGATACCGCTTACAGGGGACGAACACTGAAGCTTTCTTT.

CDR3 sequence (DNA): TGTGCCAGCAGTTCCCTGACAGGGACCCAAGAGACCCAGTACTTC. Amino acids: CASSSLTGTQETQYF. The chain uses TRBV27 and TRBJ2-5; 7 bases map to TRBD1. V was pared by 4 bases and J by 1 base, with 6 bases of the junction left unmatched. Germline V lookup: CDR1 MNHEY, CDR2 SMNVEV (reference sequence). The CDR3 runs to 15 residues.